The 14 T cell receptor beta chains below come from one sample, sequenced in a study of blood T cells in healthy people across ages. For the second PCR, which ran for roughly 6 to 12 cycles, a sample-barcoded 5' primer and a J-beta primer mix were used. One entry per CDR3 protein, called by TCRdb with MiXCR from the 5' RACE reads. Of about 800,000 distinct CDR3 sequences detected, roughly 46% appear once; the ten largest clones hold 18%. Sequencing used blood. These receptors all come from a man at least 80 years old in good health.

The chain combines TRBV29-1 with TRBJ2-5; D remains ambiguous. With 3 bases removed from V and 6 bases from J, the gap between germline ends came to 14 bases. The germline gives CDR1 SQVTM, CDR2 ANQGSEA. The CDR3 spans 13 residues. The CDR3 sequence: CSVEKGSAKTQYF. For the CDR3, the DNA is TGCAGCGTTGAGAAGGGAAGCGCAAAGACCCAGTACTTC. Supplemented by reference TRBV29-1 and TRBJ2-5, the full variable domain reads SAVISQKPSRDICQRGTSLTIQCQVDSQVTMMFWYRQQPGQSLTLIATANQGSEATYESGFVIDKFPISRPNLTFSTLTVSNMSPEDSSIYLCSVEKGSAKTQYFGPGTRLLVL.

This clonotype was detected only a few times. This chain uses TRBV5-4 with TRBJ2-1; 9 nucleotides line up with TRBD1. The germline V gene has CDR1 SGHNT and CDR2 YYREEE (reference sequence). The CDR3 is 15 amino acids. The trim removed 3 bases at V and 6 bases at J, leaving 7 bases unmatched. The CDR3 is CASSWDRAVLNEQFF. CDR3 in DNA: TGTGCCAGCAGCTGGGACAGGGCGGTCCTCAATGAGCAGTTCTTC.

The sample holds many counts of this clonotype. This chain uses TRBV7-2 with TRBJ2-7, with D hard to call. The CDR3 covers 11 residues. V dropped 4 bases and J dropped 3 bases, with 4 bases sitting between them. Germline CDR1 is SGHTA and CDR2 is FQGNSA. The CDR3 bases are TGTGCCAGCAGCTCCAACTACGAGCAGTACTTC. It encodes CASSSNYEQYF. Drawing the rest from reference TRBV7-2 and TRBJ2-7, the complete variable domain is GAGVSQSPSNKVTEKGKDVELRCDPISGHTALYWYRQSLGQGLEFLIYFQGNSAPDKSGLPSDRFSAERTGGSVSTLTIQRTQQEDSAVYLCASSSNYEQYFGPGTRLTVT.

In this sample, this clonotype turned up many times. The CDR3 DNA reads as TGTGCCAGCTCACCACCGACGAGCCGGGGGGAGACCCAGTACTTC. It codes for CASSPPTSRGETQYF. This rearrangement joins TRBV18 to TRBJ2-5; tentatively, D is TRBD2 (6 bases). In germline, CDR1 is KGHSH, CDR2 LQKENI. V gave up 0 bases and J gave up 5 bases, with 13 bases separating them. CDR3 length: 15 amino acids.

The chain is built from TRBV6-5 and TRBJ2-1; tentative D call: TRBD1 (6 bases). Per the germline V gene, CDR1 is MNHEY and CDR2 is SVGAGI. V shed 6 bases and J shed 8 bases, with 20 bases lying between them. The CDR3 loop spans 15 amino acids. CDR3: CASRAFRGRRDEQFF. CDR3 nucleotides: TGTGCCAGCAGAGCCTTCAGGGGTCGAAGAGATGAGCAGTTCTTC.

Remarks on this clonotype: The junction departs from the called germline gene at one end, perhaps through a read error. The genes are TRBV6-5 and TRBJ1-1; D ambiguous. There are 16 residues in the CDR3. Germline V gene lookup returns CDR1 MNHEY and CDR2 SVGAGI. The CDR3 DNA sequence: TGTGCCAGTAGTTACTCGACGGCCCTTCTGAACACTGAAGCTTTCTTT. This encodes CASSYSTALLNTEAFF.

This clonotype was seen a few times. The CDR3: CASTLRRSPTMSGYTF. The CDR3 DNA reads TGTGCCAGCACTCTCAGGAGGTCCCCCACTATGAGTGGCTACACCTTC. The chain carries TRBV28 and TRBJ1-2; D remains ambiguous. In germline, CDR1 is MDHEN, CDR2 SYDVKM. Trimming stripped 7 bases from V and 7 bases from J, with 25 bases between. The CDR3 is made up of 16 amino acids.

The rearrangement uses TRBV9 and TRBJ1-4; no clear D gene. This CDR3 spans 15 amino acids. Trimming pared 1 base from V and 0 bases from J, leaving 7 bases between. Germline CDR1 is SGDLS and CDR2 is YYNGEE. The CDR3 reads CASSVLASTNEKLFF. CDR3 coding DNA: TGTGCCAGCAGCGTACTTGCGTCAACTAATGAAAAACTGTTTTTT.

A few counts support this clonotype. This chain links TRBV12-3 or TRBV12-4 with TRBJ2-3; 12 bases are a match to TRBD2. The length of the CDR3 is 15 residues. V gave up 6 bases and J gave up 6 bases; unmatched junction bases: 7. CDR3 sequence: CASRPTSGSWDTQYF. CDR3 coding DNA: TGTGCCAGCAGACCGACTAGCGGGAGTTGGGATACGCAGTATTTT.

As regards this clonotype: An end of the junction differs from the germline gene, which may be a read error. The chain links TRBV20-1 to TRBJ2-7; maybe TRBD2 (7 bases). Germline V CDR1 and CDR2: DFQATT, SNEGSKA (reference sequence). This CDR3 region has 13 residues. The CDR3 loop is CSGTRGANYEQSF. The CDR3 region has the DNA TGCAGCGGGACCCGGGGGGCCAACTACGAGCAGTCCTTC.

The chain uses TRBV6-2 or TRBV6-3 and TRBJ2-1, with 8 nucleotides matching TRBD2. Losses at the gene ends were 7 bases for V and 8 bases for J; bases not matched to a gene: 7. The germline gives CDR1 MNHEY, CDR2 SVGEGT. CDR3 length equals 13 residues. The CDR3 here is CASKGSGGHEQFF. The CDR3 nucleotides are TGTGCCAGCAAAGGGTCGGGGGGGCATGAGCAGTTCTTC.

The rearrangement uses TRBV20-1 and TRBJ2-7; a weak D match, TRBD1 (6 bases). The CDR3 totals 15 residues. From germline, CDR1 is DFQATT and CDR2 SNEGSKA (reference sequence). Trimming took off 5 bases at V and 5 bases at J, with 22 bases between the two ends. CDR3 in DNA: TGCAGTGCTCACCCCGGGACAAGGGGGTTCGACGAGCAGTACTTC. Translation gives CSAHPGTRGFDEQYF.

The chain uses TRBV14 and TRBJ2-1; D possibly corresponds to TRBD2 (5 bases). Germline CDR1 SGHDN, CDR2 FVKESK. The CDR3 has 17 residues. The ends were cut back, 4 bases at V and 0 bases at J, with 16 bases in the middle. CDR3: CASSLSLATSSYNEQFF. In DNA form, the CDR3 reads TGTGCCAGCAGCCTAAGCCTAGCTACCAGCTCCTACAATGAGCAGTTCTTC.

The chain joins TRBV4-2 to TRBJ2-3, with D tentatively TRBD2 (5 bases). The CDR3 has 18 amino acids. Germline V gene sequence: CDR1 LGHNA, CDR2 YNFKEQ. V was trimmed by 0 bases and J by 4 bases, leaving 20 bases between them. DNA for the CDR3: TGTGCCAGCAGCCAAGATCTGAGGGAGAGGCGTGTGGCAGATACGCAGTATTTT. This codes for CASSQDLRERRVADTQYF.